These T cell receptor beta chains were read from a single sample in a study of T-cell reconstitution after alpha-beta-depleted transplantation in children. TCRdb processed the PCR reads anew with MiXCR; each CDR3 protein has one entry. The sample yields around 380,000 distinct CDR3 sequences, about a tenth seen once. Sequenced here: PBMCs from the stem cell graft donor, sampled from the stem cell graft. The receptors shown here come from a human donor who donated a stem cell graft to a child with acute myeloid leukemia. Both conserved end residues are part of each CDR3. The D gene is left open where the match is weak. Some rows have no size entry. The others give once, few or many, or a class for an expanded clone.

v_gene,d_gene,abundance,j_gene,CDR3nt,CDR3aa
TRBV20-1,TRBD2,many,TRBJ2-3,TGCAGTGCTAGCCCCTCGGGAAGCGGGAGGACAGATACGCAGTATTTT,CSASPSGSGRTDTQYF
TRBV2,TRBD1,.,TRBJ1-1,TGTGCCAGCAGGGGCGACAGGGTGCGTGGCACTGAAGCTTTCTTT,CASRGDRVRGTEAFF
TRBV4-3,TRBD2,few,TRBJ2-1,TGCGCCAGCAGCCAACGACTAGCGGGGTTCGTGGAGCAGTTCTTC,CASSQRLAGFVEQFF
TRBV5-1,TRBD1,many,TRBJ1-2,TGCGCCAGCAGTCCTGTAGGACAGGGGGACTATGGCTACACCTTC,CASSPVGQGDYGYTF
TRBV7-9,.,.,TRBJ2-2,TGTGCCAGTACCGGTCGCCCCGGGGAGCTGTTTTTT,CASTGRPGELFF
TRBV4-1,.,few,TRBJ1-5,TGCGCCAGCAGCCAAGTCAGGGAACGGCAGCCCCAGCATTTT,CASSQVRERQPQHF
TRBV20-1,.,few,TRBJ2-7,TGCAGTGCTAGTCGTTGGGGACAACTCTACGAGCAGTACTTC,CSASRWGQLYEQYF
TRBV25-1,.,.,TRBJ2-6,TGTGCCAGCAGTGGCTTGATCCGGCGATATGGGGCCAACGTCCTGACTTTC,CASSGLIRRYGANVLTF
TRBV20-1,TRBD1,few,TRBJ2-3,TGCAGTGCTAGAGACCTACGGACAGGGAACACAGATACGCAGTATTTT,CSARDLRTGNTDTQYF
TRBV11-2,TRBD2,few,TRBJ2-6,TGTGCCAGCAGCGCCAGAGTAGCGGGGAGCTCTGGGGCCAACGTCCTGACTTTC,CASSARVAGSSGANVLTF
TRBV3-1,.,few,TRBJ2-2,TGTGCCAGCAGCCAAGTGGCAGGGACCATGAACACCGGGGAGCTGTTTTTT,CASSQVAGTMNTGELFF
TRBV7-9,TRBD2,few,TRBJ2-7,TGTGCCAGCAGCATAGGCCCGACTAGCGGGAGGTACGAGCAGTACTTC,CASSIGPTSGRYEQYF
TRBV15,.,few,TRBJ2-2,TGTGCCACCAGCAGAGATCCAGGGAGGACCGGGGAGCTGTTTTTT,CATSRDPGRTGELFF
TRBV5-1,TRBD1,few,TRBJ2-5,TGCGCCAGCAGCTTGCAGGGACAGCAAGAGACCCAGTACTTC,CASSLQGQQETQYF
TRBV20-1,.,.,TRBJ1-2,TGCAGTGCTACAGATGCTGGCTACACCTTC,CSATDAGYTF
TRBV7-2,TRBD2,few,TRBJ2-7,TGTGCCAGCAGCTCCACTAGACCGGGACTAGCATCGTACGAGCAGTACTTC,CASSSTRPGLASYEQYF
TRBV20-1,.,few,TRBJ2-3,TGCAGTGCTAGGTGGGCGGTTCGCACAGATACGCAGTATTTT,CSARWAVRTDTQYF
TRBV5-1,.,.,TRBJ1-1,TGCGCCAGCAGCACAGGTTCACAGGCCACGAACACTGAAGCTTTCTTT,CASSTGSQATNTEAFF
TRBV12-3/TRBV12-4,.,many,TRBJ1-5,TGTGCCAGCAGTTTATTAGAGGGCAATCAGCCCCAGCATTTT,CASSLLEGNQPQHF
TRBV6-1,.,.,TRBJ2-3,TGTGCCAGCAGTGATTTAGGGTCCAGACCTGGAGATACGCAGTATTTT,CASSDLGSRPGDTQYF
TRBV5-1,TRBD1,many,TRBJ2-1,TGCGCCAGCTCCGGGACAGGGACCTACAATGAGCAGTTCTTC,CASSGTGTYNEQFF
TRBV18,TRBD1,.,TRBJ2-4,TGTGCCAGCTCACCAGGGGGCGCGGGACAGGGGCACGCCAAAAACATTCAGTACTTC,CASSPGGAGQGHAKNIQYF
TRBV9,.,many,TRBJ2-1,TGTGCCAGCAGCGTAACACTTGAAAATGAGCAGTTCTTC,CASSVTLENEQFF
TRBV12-3/TRBV12-4,TRBD1,.,TRBJ2-7,TGTGCCAGCAGCCCACAGGGGCACGAGCAGTACTTC,CASSPQGHEQYF
TRBV20-1,TRBD2,.,TRBJ2-7,TGCAGTGCTAGAGGTTTTCAACTAGCGGGAGAGAACGAGCAGTACTTC,CSARGFQLAGENEQYF
TRBV15,.,few,TRBJ2-7,TGTGCCACCAGCAGCTCAGACGTCGGGGGGCGCTCCTACGAGCAGTACTTC,CATSSSDVGGRSYEQYF
TRBV6-1,.,few,TRBJ1-4,TGTGCCACCAGGGGTTATAATGAAAAACTGTTTTTT,CATRGYNEKLFF
TRBV20-1,.,once,TRBJ2-1,TGCTGTGCTAGAGATGTCAGCGGGCGGGTGAGGGTGAATGAGCAGTTCTTC,CCARDVSGRVRVNEQFF
TRBV6-1,.,many,TRBJ1-1,TGTGCCAGCAGTCATCGGCGCGATGGGACTGAAGCTTTCTTT,CASSHRRDGTEAFF
TRBV7-2,.,many,TRBJ1-2,TGTGCCAGCAGCTCCCCAACCCGTGACTACACCTTC,CASSSPTRDYTF
TRBV6-2/TRBV6-3,TRBD2,many,TRBJ2-7,TGTGCCAGCAGTTACTCCCTAGCGGGAGGGTACGAGCAGTACTTC,CASSYSLAGGYEQYF
TRBV2,.,once,TRBJ2-1,TGTGCCAGCAGTGAAAGGGGAGTCTCCTACAATGAGCAGTTCTTC,CASSERGVSYNEQFF
TRBV9,.,few,TRBJ2-5,TGTGCCAGCAGCGGAGGGGGTCTGGGAGCAGCAGAGACCCAGTACTTC,CASSGGGLGAAETQYF
TRBV5-1,.,many,TRBJ2-7,TGCGCCAGCAGCTTGGCCGTAAACGAGCAGTACTTC,CASSLAVNEQYF
TRBV6-1,.,many,TRBJ1-2,TGTGCCAGCAGTGAATCTTGGGAGGGTTGGGCTGGCTACACCTTC,CASSESWEGWAGYTF
TRBV20-1,TRBD1,.,TRBJ2-2,TGCAGTGCTAGGGAACCGGGACAGGGAGACACCGGGGAGCTGTTTTTT,CSAREPGQGDTGELFF
TRBV10-3,.,.,TRBJ2-3,TGTGCCATCAGTCCCCAGGGGGGAACGGGTACGCAGTATTTT,CAISPQGGTGTQYF
TRBV4-2,TRBD1,.,TRBJ1-1,TGTGCCAGCAGCCCAGACAGGGGACTGACTGAAGCTTTCTTT,CASSPDRGLTEAFF
TRBV29-1,TRBD1,.,TRBJ2-3,TGCAGCGGACTTCGGGACAGGGGGAGCACAGATACGCAGTATTTT,CSGLRDRGSTDTQYF
TRBV12-3/TRBV12-4,TRBD1,.,TRBJ1-5,TGTGCCAGCAGTTCGCCCGGGACAGATTTGAGGCCCCAGCATTTT,CASSSPGTDLRPQHF
TRBV7-8,.,few,TRBJ2-1,TGTGCCAGCAGCTCTAGACTAGTCTACAATGAGCAGTTCTTC,CASSSRLVYNEQFF
TRBV9,.,many,TRBJ1-1,TGTGCCAGCAGCGTAGCACACCAGAACACTGAAGCTTTCTTT,CASSVAHQNTEAFF